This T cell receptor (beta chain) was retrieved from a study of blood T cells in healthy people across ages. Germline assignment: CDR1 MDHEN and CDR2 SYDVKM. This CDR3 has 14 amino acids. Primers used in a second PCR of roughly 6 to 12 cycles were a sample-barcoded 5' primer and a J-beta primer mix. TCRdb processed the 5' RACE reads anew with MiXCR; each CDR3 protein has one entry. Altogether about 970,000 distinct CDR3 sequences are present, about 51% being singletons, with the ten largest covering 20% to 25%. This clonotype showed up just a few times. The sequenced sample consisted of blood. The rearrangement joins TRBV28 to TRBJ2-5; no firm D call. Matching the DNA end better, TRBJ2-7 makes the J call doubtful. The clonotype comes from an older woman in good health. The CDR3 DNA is TGTGCCAGCAGTTACGGAGATATTCTCGCCGAGCAGTACTTC. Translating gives CASSYGDILAEQYF.